This T cell receptor beta chain is from a study of metastatic and nonmetastatic thyroid tumors. Study details: Across peripheral blood and tumor or nodule tissue samples taken from malignant and benign thyroid patients, the repertoires were compared with one another.

In its sample, this clone is medium-sized (0.01 to 0.1%). Its antigen is unknown. Overall study findings and caveats: Malignant thyroid tumors reportedly exceeded benign nodules significantly in TCR beta diversity, with the difference appearing in blood and tumor.

This CDR3 is 16 amino acids long. V was cut by 3 bases and J by 5 bases, with 22 bases left in between. The germline gives CDR1 DFQATT, CDR2 SNEGSKA (reference sequence). Authors' analysis steps: CDR3 was compared across clinicopathological groups, and the resulting differences were used to build a distant-metastasis classifier for papillary thyroid cancer. TCRdb called clones again from the PCR reads with MiXCR. The V and J calls were not made by the authors but by TCRdb's processing. Of more than 11,000 clones in the sample, almost 30% were seen once. Prior to thyroid surgery, none of the patients had received any treatment.

The genes are TRBV20-1 and TRBJ2-5; a possible D gene is TRBD1 (6 bases). This clonotype was obtained from a female donor with papillary thyroid cancer or a benign thyroid nodule (not recorded which). Some clones in this sample may be carry-over from other donors' samples. The sample consisted of blood. CDR3 in DNA: TGCAGTGCTAGCAGACAGGACAGCGTGAGCACGGAGACCCAGTACTTC. Translating gives CSASRQDSVSTETQYF.